Following are 8 T cell receptor beta chains from one sample sequenced in a study of T cell repertoires in cytomegalovirus infection. TCRdb recomputed calls from the reads with MiXCR, one row per CDR3 protein. The table records 80,000 to 130,000 distinct CDR3 sequences, less than 25% of them present only once. Specimen: CD8+ T cells from PBMCs. The receptor set was obtained from a human donor in good health (CMV status not recorded). Some clones in this sample may be carry-over from other donors' samples.

This clonotype turned up a few times. The rearrangement uses TRBV6-2 or TRBV6-3 and TRBJ2-1; D might be TRBD1 or TRBD2, each matching 5 bases. The CDR3 extends over 16 amino acids. V lost 6 bases to trimming and J lost 7 bases, with 22 bases between them. Per germline, CDR1 MNHEY and CDR2 SVGEGT. CDR3 DNA: TGTGCCAGCAGCGGCTCAAACGCAGGGCTAGCTAATGAGCAGTTCTTC. This sequence encodes CASSGSNAGLANEQFF.

This clonotype was recorded a few times. This chain joins TRBV7-6 and TRBJ2-1; 10 nucleotides agree with TRBD1. The CDR3 has 16 amino acids. Looked up from germline, CDR1 is SGHVS and CDR2 is FNYEAQ. V shed 5 bases, J shed 3 bases, and the junction held 7 bases outside the gene matches. As DNA, the CDR3 is TGTGCCAGCAGCAACCCCGGACAGGGGGACTACAATGAGCAGTTCTTC. This sequence encodes CASSNPGQGDYNEQFF.

The CDR3 DNA follows: TGTGCCAGCAGTTACGATCCGTGGGATCAGCCCCAGCATTTT. Translation gives CASSYDPWDQPQHF. This rearrangement joins TRBV6-2 or TRBV6-3 to TRBJ1-5; D remains unclear. This CDR3 comprises 14 residues. Germline CDR1 reads MNHEY; CDR2 reads SVGEGT. V was clipped by 2 bases and J by 5 bases, with 10 bases between them.

The J gene is TRBJ1-2, the V gene TRBV29-1; no clear D. This CDR3 region has 13 residues. The germline gives CDR1 SQVTM, CDR2 ANQGSEA. The V gene lost 0 bases and the J gene lost 8 bases, with 13 bases spanning the gap. This chain's CDR3 is CSVEDRSVGGYTF. The CDR3 DNA reads TGCAGCGTTGAAGATCGTTCGGTAGGCGGCTACACCTTC.

This clonotype was found a few times. The chain employs TRBV10-3 and TRBJ2-7, with unresolved D. The CDR3 is 13 residues long. The germline CDR1 and CDR2 sequences are ENHRY and SYGVKD. The V end lost 2 bases, the J end lost 2 bases, and 7 bases lay between the germline ends. The CDR3 nucleotides read TGTGCCATCAGTGAGACAGAAGCCTACGAGCAGTACTTC. It translates to CAISETEAYEQYF.

About this clonotype itself: Here the CDR3 omits its conserved ending phenylalanine or tryptophan, so a read error is the likely source. This chain links TRBV7-9 with TRBJ2-6; D gene ambiguous. The germline V and J ends were trimmed by 5 bases and 2 bases, with 10 bases remaining between them. Germline CDR1 is SEHNR and CDR2 is FQNEAQ (reference sequence). This CDR3 contains 15 residues. Here the CDR3 reads CASSPYGTGANVLTC. For the CDR3, the DNA is TGTGCCAGCAGCCCGTACGGCACTGGGGCCAACGTCCTGACTTGC.

This clonotype was found many times. The chain uses TRBV7-2 and TRBJ1-1, with D perhaps matching TRBD1 (6 bases). The length of the CDR3 is 17 residues. The V gene's germline CDR1 is SGHTA and CDR2 FQGNSA. V gave up 5 bases and J gave up 0 bases, with 19 bases separating them. The CDR3 bases are TGTGCCAGCAGCGTGCGGACAGCTCCCCGGGTGAACACTGAAGCTTTCTTT. The encoded protein is CASSVRTAPRVNTEAFF.

In this sample, this clonotype turned up a few times. The chain is built from TRBV9 and TRBJ1-4; D is possibly TRBD1 (6 bases). The CDR3 covers 15 residues. The V and J ends lost 0 bases and 5 bases respectively, with 11 bases between them. Germline lookup yields CDR1 SGDLS and CDR2 YYNGEE. DNA for the CDR3: TGTGCCAGCAGCGTAGAAGGACAGTCAAATGAAAAACTGTTTTTT. Amino acids: CASSVEGQSNEKLFF.